Below, 25 T cell receptor beta chains from the same sample are listed, as sequenced in a study of T cell repertoires in cytomegalovirus infection. TCRdb re-derived calls from the reads in MiXCR, one entry per CDR3 protein. The sample consists of fewer than 1,000,000 distinct CDR3 sequences, under 40% of them appearing once. The antigens of these receptors remain unknown. The sample here was cultured CD8+ T cells from PBMCs, taken from culture after CMV antigen stimulation. Receptor source: a human donor in good health (CMV status not recorded). Some clones in this sample may be carry-over from other donors' samples.

The V gene is TRBV2, the J gene TRBJ2-3; 13 bases are a match to TRBD2. V shed 5 bases and J 2 bases; nucleotides not matched to a gene: 7. The CDR3 contains 17 residues. In germline, CDR1 is SNHLY, CDR2 FYNNEI. This chain's CDR3 is CASSWGLAGPFTDTQYF. DNA of the CDR3: TGTGCCAGCAGTTGGGGACTAGCGGGACCCTTCACAGATACGCAGTATTTT.

The chain carries TRBV15 and TRBJ2-1, with D unclear. The CDR3 spans 13 residues. The V gene lost 0 bases and the J gene lost 6 bases, with 6 bases spanning the gap. Germline assignment: CDR1 LNHNV and CDR2 YYDKDF (reference sequence). Written as DNA, the CDR3 is TGTGCCACCAGCAGAGATATGAGCAATGAGCAGTTCTTC. It is translated as CATSRDMSNEQFF. Based on the CDR3 plus reference TRBV15 and TRBJ2-1, the full variable domain is DAMVIQNPRYQVTQFGKPVTLSCSQTLNHNVMYWYQQKSSQAPKLLFHYYDKDFNNEADTPDNFQSRRPNTSFCFLDIRSPGLGDTAMYLCATSRDMSNEQFFGPGTRLTVL.

The sample holds a few counts of this clonotype. The chain has TRBV6-5 and TRBJ2-1, with D possibly TRBD2 on 6 matching bases. The CDR3 extends over 16 amino acids. The germline gives CDR1 MNHEY, CDR2 SVGAGI. Trimming shortened V by 4 bases and J by 8 bases, and 21 bases separated the two germline ends. CDR3 amino acids: CASSSIGTRVRDEQFF. In nucleotides, the CDR3 is TGTGCCAGCAGTTCCATCGGGACTCGAGTTCGCGATGAGCAGTTCTTC.

This clonotype appeared a few times. V and J are TRBV20-1 and TRBJ2-7, with 7 bases identical to TRBD1. This CDR3 spans 14 amino acids. Unmatched junction bases numbered 5, after V lost 3 bases and J lost 0 bases. The germline gives CDR1 DFQATT, CDR2 SNEGSKA (reference sequence). CDR3 sequence (DNA): TGCAGTGCTAGGTATCGGGACAGCTCCTACGAGCAGTACGTC. This sequence encodes CSARYRDSSYEQYV.

The V and J genes are TRBV6-5 and TRBJ1-1; D remains unclear. V gave up 4 bases and J gave up 1 base, with 13 bases separating them. CDR1 MNHEY and CDR2 SVGAGI come from the germline V gene. The CDR3 spans 15 residues. In DNA form, the CDR3 reads TGTGCCAGCAGTTTGGGTGGTGACCCGAACACTGAAGCTTTCTTT. The encoded protein is CASSLGGDPNTEAFF.

The table lists this clonotype with many counts. V is TRBV6-6 and J is TRBJ2-7, with D possibly TRBD1 on 5 matching bases. The V end was cut by 3 bases, the J end by 2 bases, with 17 bases between. Germline CDR1 and CDR2: MNHNY and SVGAGI (reference sequence). CDR3 length: 16 residues. The CDR3 DNA sequence: TGTGCCAGCAGTTATCAGGGCCCAGGAGCCACCTACGAGCAGTACTTC. It codes for CASSYQGPGATYEQYF.

The chain is built from TRBV15 and TRBJ2-7, with 8 nucleotides matching TRBD1. Germline V gene sequence: CDR1 LNHNV, CDR2 YYDKDF (reference sequence). With 1 base clipped from V and 5 bases from J, the junction kept 1 base outside the gene matches. The CDR3 loop spans 13 amino acids. CDR3 sequence reads: CATSRVTGDEQYV. DNA for the CDR3: TGTGCCACCAGCAGAGTGACAGGGGACGAGCAGTACGTC.

The V and J genes are TRBV20-1 and TRBJ1-2; 8 bases align to TRBD1. J was trimmed by 3 bases and V by 4 bases; bases with no gene match: 4. The CDR3 is 13 amino acids. CDR1 is DFQATT, CDR2 SNEGSKA, per germline (reference sequence). The CDR3 here is CSATSTGDYGYTF. CDR3 nucleotides: TGCAGTGCTACCTCGACAGGGGACTATGGCTACACCTTC.

V is TRBV6-6 and J is TRBJ1-5, with TRBD1 identical over 10 bases. This CDR3 has 14 residues. Germline V gene sequence: CDR1 MNHNY, CDR2 SVGAGI (reference sequence). Losses at the gene ends were 11 bases for V and 5 bases for J; bases not matched to a gene: 9. The CDR3 sequence: CAASRDRGDQPQHF. In DNA, the CDR3 is TGTGCCGCAAGCCGGGACAGGGGAGATCAGCCCCAGCATTTT.

The CDR3 DNA follows: TGCAGTGCTCCATTGTCGGGGAACTCACCCCTCCACTTT. Translation gives CSAPLSGNSPLHF. The chain joins TRBV20-1 to TRBJ1-6; no definite D call. Germline V CDR1 and CDR2: DFQATT, SNEGSKA (reference sequence). This CDR3 has 13 residues. Trimming cost V 5 bases and J 10 bases, with 15 bases left between them.

This clonotype showed up many times. The chain has TRBV6-5 and TRBJ2-5; D tentatively reads TRBD1 or TRBD2 (5 bases each). V gave up 2 bases and J gave up 4 bases, with 14 bases separating them. This CDR3 is 15 amino acids long. The germline gives CDR1 MNHEY, CDR2 SVGAGI. CDR3 nucleotides: TGTGCCAGCAGTTACCGGGGACCCCTGGGAGAGACCCAGTACTTC. It yields the protein CASSYRGPLGETQYF.

This clonotype was detected a few times. V usage is TRBV6-1 and J usage is TRBJ1-5; a possible D gene is TRBD1 (5 bases). Germline V gene data show CDR1 as MNHNS and CDR2 as SASEGT. The CDR3 consists of 12 residues. V was trimmed by 10 bases and J by 8 bases, leaving 15 bases between them. Here the CDR3 reads CATVGVNKPQHF. Here the CDR3 DNA reads TGTGCCACTGTGGGGGTGAATAAGCCCCAGCATTTT.

The chain has TRBV4-1 and TRBJ2-3; either TRBD1 or TRBD2 may supply D (5 bases each). The CDR3 length is 15 residues. Germline V CDR1 and CDR2: MGHRA, YSYEKL. With 4 bases removed from V and 3 bases from J, the gap between germline ends came to 14 bases. CDR3 sequence reads: CASSPIEGSTDTQYF. In nucleotides, the CDR3 is TGCGCCAGCAGCCCCATCGAGGGGTCGACAGATACGCAGTATTTT.

A remark on this clonotype: Being one base from a much bigger clone, this may be a read error. The rearrangement joins TRBV6-2 or TRBV6-3 to TRBJ2-7; the D gene is possibly TRBD1 (6 bases). CDR1 is MNHEY, CDR2 SVGEGT, per germline. The CDR3 covers 14 residues. In DNA, the CDR3 is TGTGCCGGCAGTTACGAGACAGGTTCCTACGAGCAGTACTTC. Translating it yields CAGSYETGSYEQYF.

This clonotype was seen only a few times. This chain joins TRBV19 and TRBJ2-1; the D gene is possibly TRBD2 (6 bases). Germline CDR1 reads LNHDA; CDR2 reads SQIVND (reference sequence). Trimming cost V 3 bases and J 3 bases, with 15 bases left between them. The CDR3 runs to 16 residues. The CDR3 protein is CASSMDGGISYNEQFF. The CDR3 DNA is TGTGCCAGTAGTATGGATGGAGGGATAAGCTACAATGAGCAGTTCTTC.

The J gene is TRBJ1-5, the V gene TRBV12-5, with D maybe TRBD1 (6 bases). This CDR3 has 14 amino acids. Germline V gene data show CDR1 as LGHNT and CDR2 as FRNRAP. V gave up 1 base and J gave up 7 bases, with 11 bases separating them. CDR3 in amino acids: CASGLAGAGQPQHF. Here the CDR3 DNA reads TGTGCTAGTGGTTTGGCGGGGGCCGGGCAGCCCCAGCATTTT.

CDR3 nucleotides: TGTGCCAGCACCCCCGGGGGGGGCCCCGGGGAGCTGTTTTTT. Translating gives CASTPGGGPGELFF. The V and J genes are TRBV27 and TRBJ2-2, with 8 bases identical to TRBD2. The V gene end was trimmed by 7 bases and the J gene end by 6 bases; junction bases not matched to a gene: 7. CDR1 and CDR2 (germline): MNHEY, SMNVEV (reference sequence). The CDR3 is 14 amino acids.

Concerning this clonotype: One base away lies a much larger clone, so this may be a sequencing read error. This is likely a read error, given that the CDR3 carries no conserved phenylalanine or tryptophan at its end. The CDR3, as DNA: TGTGCCAGCAGCATAAGCGATGAGCAGTTCTCC. This translates into CASSISDEQFS. The rearrangement uses TRBV7-2 and TRBJ2-1; D uncertain. This CDR3 is built from 11 residues. Per germline, CDR1 SGHTA and CDR2 FQGNSA. The V end lost 5 bases, the J end lost 8 bases, and 7 bases lay between the germline ends.

The V call is TRBV20-1, the J call TRBJ1-6, with TRBD1 matching over 8 bases. CDR1 is DFQATT and CDR2 is SNEGSKA in the germline V gene (reference sequence). The junction had 11 bases not matched to a gene; V was cut back by 0 bases and J by 10 bases. This CDR3 has 16 residues. In nucleotides, the CDR3 is TGCAGTGCTAGAGAATTCGGGCAGGGGGCAACGTCACCCCTCCACTTT. Encoded protein: CSAREFGQGATSPLHF.

On this clonotype itself: Compared with germline, one end of the junction differs, possibly owing to a read error. The V gene is TRBV7-2, the J gene TRBJ1-2; D remains unclear. Germline values: CDR1 SGHTA, CDR2 FQGNSA. This CDR3 is 13 amino acids long. The DNA of the CDR3 is TGTGCCAGCACCTTAACAGAGGAAGATGGCTACACCTTC. It codes for CASTLTEEDGYTF.

The chain uses TRBV28 and TRBJ2-1; 13 nucleotides line up with TRBD2. The CDR3 extends over 20 amino acids. Germline CDR1 and CDR2: MDHEN and SYDVKM. V lost 6 bases to trimming and J lost 0 bases; unmatched junction nucleotides: 14. The CDR3 coding sequence is TGTGCCAGCAGGCCAACCTTCGGACTAGCGGGGGATTTCTCCTACAATGAGCAGTTCTTC. Its translation: CASRPTFGLAGDFSYNEQFF.

The genes are TRBV27 and TRBJ2-3; D is possibly TRBD2 (7 bases). The germline CDR1 and CDR2 sequences are MNHEY and SMNVEV (reference sequence). Trimming cost V 6 bases and J 5 bases, with 18 bases left between them. The CDR3 consists of 15 residues. CDR3 coding DNA: TGTGCCAGCAGCCTCCGGGGGGCTGTAGAAGATACGCAGTATTTT. Amino acid sequence: CASSLRGAVEDTQYF.

There are many counts of this clonotype. This chain uses TRBV7-2 with TRBJ1-1; D might be TRBD1 (5 bases). The V gene's germline CDR1 is SGHTA and CDR2 FQGNSA. This CDR3 comprises 14 residues. The ends were cut back, 5 bases at V and 0 bases at J, with 10 bases in the middle. The CDR3 nucleotides are TGTGCCAGCAGCGCAAACAGGATGAACACTGAAGCTTTCTTT. Its protein is CASSANRMNTEAFF. Combining the CDR3 with reference TRBV7-2 and TRBJ1-1 gives the whole variable domain GAGVSQSPSNKVTEKGKDVELRCDPISGHTALYWYRQSLGQGLEFLIYFQGNSAPDKSGLPSDRFSAERTGGSVSTLTIQRTQQEDSAVYLCASSANRMNTEAFFGQGTRLTVV.

The V gene is TRBV6-2 or TRBV6-3, the J gene TRBJ2-7; 9 positions agree with TRBD1. The CDR3 length is 20 residues. V was clipped by 5 bases and J by 3 bases; unmatched bases: 23. Germline V gene data show CDR1 as MNHEY and CDR2 as SVGEGT. CDR3 sequence: CASSQLPGQGDIAGVYEQYV. CDR3 DNA sequence: TGTGCCAGCAGTCAACTCCCGGGACAGGGTGATATAGCTGGAGTCTACGAGCAGTACGTC.

This clonotype was detected a few times. This chain uses TRBV7-6 with TRBJ2-2, with D hard to call. The CDR3 has 16 residues. The germline gives CDR1 SGHVS, CDR2 FNYEAQ. V gave up 0 bases and J gave up 0 bases, with 8 bases separating them. The CDR3: CASSLAPRTNTGELFF. For the CDR3, the DNA is TGTGCCAGCAGCTTAGCGCCCAGGACGAACACCGGGGAGCTGTTTTTT.